The clone carrying this T cell receptor beta chain was observed a few times. Its specificity is not known. Germline-derived CDR1 and CDR2 are MNHEY and SMNVEV (reference sequence). Trimming pared 5 bases from V and 6 bases from J, leaving 8 bases between. This CDR3 is built from 11 residues. These data are taken from a study of CD8 T cells in ankylosing spondylitis. Findings of the study overall: Disease-linked clones reportedly concentrated significantly in matched ankylosing spondylitis synovial fluid.

Each CDR3 protein gets one entry after TCRdb re-called the 5' RACE reads with MiXCR. This table holds fewer than 200,000 distinct CDR3 sequences, about 17% found once. Material for sequencing was blood, either unsorted or a sorted T cell fraction (not recorded which). This TCR was sampled from a male donor with ankylosing spondylitis or in good health (not recorded which). The chain carries TRBV27 and TRBJ2-7; the D is unclear. CDR3 nucleotide sequence: TGTGCCAGCAGTGGTTTCGGCGAGCAGTACTTC. This gives the protein CASSGFGEQYF.